These 32 T cell receptor beta chains were all obtained from the same sample, sequenced in a study of glioma-infiltrating T cells. Using RNA template, CDR3s of TCR alpha and beta were amplified with iRepertoire arm-PCR. TCRdb re-derived calls from the multiplex PCR reads in MiXCR, one entry per CDR3 protein. The table has approximately 190,000 distinct CDR3 sequences, approximately 30% seen once; the top ten hold 20% to 25%. Source material: glioma tissue, nonneoplastic brain tissue, or PBMCs (not recorded which). These receptor sequences come from a human donor with low-grade glioma or glioblastoma, undergoing nonglioma brain surgery, or in good health (not recorded which).

This clonotype was detected ten times or more. The J gene is TRBJ1-2, the V gene TRBV16; D is unresolved. V was trimmed by 0 bases and J by 6 bases, leaving 5 bases between them. The CDR3 covers 12 residues. Germline assignment: CDR1 KGHSY and CDR2 FQNENV. The CDR3 reads CASSQSANGYTF. CDR3 in DNA: TGTGCCAGCAGCCAATCGGCGAATGGCTACACCTTC.

This clonotype appeared many times. The rearrangement links TRBV5-1 to TRBJ1-1; D might be TRBD1 (5 bases). The CDR3 has 16 residues. Between the trimmed V and J ends, which lost 4 bases and 1 base, there was a span of 17 bases. In germline, CDR1 is SGHRS, CDR2 YFSETQ. CDR3 residues: CASSPAGTFRNTEAFF. CDR3 bases: TGCGCCAGCAGCCCCGCGGGGACGTTCAGGAACACTGAAGCTTTCTTT.

This clonotype occurred a few times. Relative to the germline gene, one junction end is altered; a read error may explain this. The V and J genes are TRBV6-1 and TRBJ2-7, with 8 bases aligning to TRBD2. This CDR3 has 19 amino acids. The germline V gene encodes CDR1 MNHNS and CDR2 SASEGT. Here the CDR3 DNA reads TGTGCCATCAGTGGGAGCCCCGCGGGAGGACCGTCAAGATTTTACGAGCAGTACTTC. The encoded protein is CAISGSPAGGPSRFYEQYF.

A remark on this clonotype: The CDR3 ends on some other residue instead of the conserved phenylalanine or tryptophan, so this is likely a read error. The rearrangement joins TRBV20-1 to TRBJ1-2; D not resolved. CDR1 DFQATT and CDR2 SNEGSKA come from the germline V gene (reference sequence). The V end lost 3 bases, the J end lost 6 bases, and 5 bases lay between the germline ends. The CDR3 contains 10 residues. CDR3 sequence: CSARGNGYTL. CDR3 coding DNA: TGCAGTGCTAGGGGGAATGGCTACACCCTA.

As regards this clonotype: A much larger clone lies one base from this, so it may be a read error. The chain joins TRBV19 to TRBJ1-2; D uncertain. CDR3 size: 13 residues. Per germline, CDR1 LNHDA and CDR2 SQIVND (reference sequence). V dropped 5 bases and J dropped 0 bases, with 7 bases sitting between them. The DNA of the CDR3 is TGTGCCAGTAGTTCAGACGCTAACTATGGCTACACCTTC. It codes for CASSSDANYGYTF.

This clonotype occurred many times. The V gene is TRBV6-1, the J gene TRBJ1-6, with a possible D match to TRBD1 (5 bases). CDR1 and CDR2 (germline): MNHNS, SASEGT. Trimming shortened V by 4 bases and J by 0 bases, and 22 bases separated the two germline ends. This CDR3 region has 20 residues. The CDR3 loop is CASSGRRPGLISSYNSPLHF. CDR3 coding DNA: TGTGCCAGCAGTGGCCGTCGTCCGGGACTTATTAGCTCCTATAATTCACCCCTCCACTTT.

Turning to this clonotype: A much larger clone sits a single nucleotide away, making a read error possible. The rearrangement joins TRBV5-4 to TRBJ1-2; D gene unclear. The CDR3 contains 11 residues. V was shortened by 1 base and J by 4 bases, with 2 bases between the two germline ends. Germline loops: CDR1 SGHNT, CDR2 YYREEE (reference sequence). This CDR3 reads CASSLSYGYTF. CDR3 DNA sequence: TGTGCCAGCAGCTTGAGCTATGGCTACACCTTC.

This clonotype came up a few times. This chain connects TRBV4-1 to TRBJ2-6; 9 positions match TRBD2. V was clipped by 3 bases and J by 2 bases; unmatched bases: 5. In germline, CDR1 is MGHRA, CDR2 YSYEKL. This CDR3 region has 17 residues. This chain's CDR3 is CASSQAGTSPGANVLTF. The CDR3 nucleotides read TGCGCCAGCAGCCAGGCCGGGACTAGCCCTGGGGCCAACGTCCTGACTTTC.

This clonotype has more than one count but fewer than ten. The chain combines TRBV2 with TRBJ1-3, with D unresolved. Trimming took off 3 bases at V and 1 base at J, with 13 bases between the two ends. In germline, CDR1 is SNHLY, CDR2 FYNNEI. The CDR3 spans 16 residues. Written as DNA, the CDR3 is TGTGCCAGCAGTGAGAATGGCCCGCCGTCTGGAAACACCATATATTTT. Protein: CASSENGPPSGNTIYF. The full variable domain, its missing parts supplied by reference TRBV2 and TRBJ1-3, is EPEVTQTPSHQVTQMGQEVILRCVPISNHLYFYWYRQILGQKVEFLVSFYNNEISEKSEIFDDQFSVERPDGSNFTLKIRSTKLEDSAMYFCASSENGPPSGNTIYFGEGSWLTVV.

Points on this clonotype: This clone may be a read error of a much larger clone one base away. CDR3 bases: TGTGCCAGCGGCCCTGGCTCCTTGGAGACCCAGTACTTC. This codes for CASGPGSLETQYF. The J gene is TRBJ2-5, the V gene TRBV7-3; D uncertain. Germline values: CDR1 SGHTA, CDR2 FQGTGA. The germline V and J ends were trimmed by 8 bases and 5 bases, with 15 bases remaining between them. The CDR3 is 13 amino acids. Together with reference TRBV7-3 and TRBJ2-5, the CDR3 gives the full variable domain: GAGVSQTPSNKVTEKGKYVELRCDPISGHTALYWYRQSLGQGPEFLIYFQGTGAADDSGLPNDRFFAVRPEGSVSTLKIQRTERGDSAVYLCASGPGSLETQYFGPGTRLLVL.

Notes on this clonotype: This may come from a read error, since a much larger clone is one base off. The rearrangement links TRBV7-9 to TRBJ2-5; 12 positions agree with TRBD2. Trimming cost V 6 bases and J 2 bases; bases outside gene matches: 4. Germline V gene sequence: CDR1 SEHNR, CDR2 FQNEAQ (reference sequence). The CDR3 has 15 amino acids. In DNA, the CDR3 is TGTGCCAGCAGACCGACTAGCGGGAGACAAGAGACCCAGTACTTC. Protein sequence: CASRPTSGRQETQYF.

The sample holds many counts of this clonotype. The V gene is TRBV27, the J gene TRBJ2-1; D remains ambiguous. The CDR3 length is 11 residues. V was shortened by 0 bases and J by 7 bases, with 1 base between the two germline ends. Germline loops: CDR1 MNHEY, CDR2 SMNVEV (reference sequence). CDR3 amino acids: CASSLSNEQFF. CDR3 coding DNA: TGTGCCAGCAGTTTATCAAATGAGCAGTTCTTC.

The CDR3 is CATSSARGTGGQNTEAFF. The CDR3 nucleotides read TGTGCCACCAGCAGTGCTAGAGGGACAGGGGGTCAAAACACTGAAGCTTTCTTT. The chain joins TRBV15 to TRBJ1-1, with TRBD1 identical over 11 bases. Germline trimming cut 3 bases from V and 2 bases from J; bases unmatched to any gene: 11. CDR3 length: 18 residues. CDR1 and CDR2 (germline): LNHNV, YYDKDF (reference sequence). The variable domain in full, with the rest retrieved from reference TRBV15 and TRBJ1-1, is DAMVIQNPRYQVTQFGKPVTLSCSQTLNHNVMYWYQQKSSQAPKLLFHYYDKDFNNEADTPDNFQSRRPNTSFCFLDIRSPGLGDTAMYLCATSSARGTGGQNTEAFFGQGTRLTVV.

This clonotype was seen at least ten times. The V and J genes are TRBV20-1 and TRBJ2-3; 10 bases are a match to TRBD2. The CDR3 sequence is 18 residues long. The germline V gene encodes CDR1 DFQATT and CDR2 SNEGSKA (reference sequence). V lost 4 bases, J lost 0 bases, and 13 bases stayed unmatched. CDR3 sequence: CSAMSAVAGGLSTDTQYF. The DNA for the CDR3 is TGCAGTGCTATGTCGGCGGTAGCGGGAGGCCTTAGCACAGATACGCAGTATTTT.

A note on this clonotype: Possible read error: a much larger clone is one base away. V usage is TRBV10-2 and J usage is TRBJ2-3; 9 bases are a match to TRBD2. Germline CDR1 WSHSY, CDR2 SAAADI. The CDR3 contains 15 residues. The CDR3 coding sequence is TGCGCCAGCAGTGAGTCGGCGGGAGGGACAGATACGGAGTATTTT. Its protein product is CASSESAGGTDTEYF.

The chain couples TRBV19 to TRBJ1-5; the D is unclear. V was trimmed by 7 bases and J by 0 bases, leaving 10 bases between them. Germline V gives CDR1 LNHDA, CDR2 SQIVND (reference sequence). The CDR3 contains 14 residues. CDR3 DNA sequence: TGTGCCAGTACCGAGGGCTTTAGCAATCAGCCCCAGCATTTT. Translation: CASTEGFSNQPQHF.

This clonotype occurred many times. J is TRBJ2-7 and V is TRBV20-1; D gene uncertain. Germline CDR1 is DFQATT and CDR2 is SNEGSKA (reference sequence). The CDR3 extends over 14 amino acids. The V end was cut by 3 bases, the J end by 2 bases, with 14 bases between. CDR3 region: CSARHGGSPYEQYF. CDR3 bases: TGCAGTGCTAGGCACGGCGGCTCCCCCTACGAGCAGTACTTC.

This clonotype occurred a few times. The J gene is TRBJ1-2, the V gene TRBV19, with 7 bases aligning to TRBD1. V shed 3 bases, J shed 4 bases, and the junction held 11 bases outside the gene matches. The CDR3 is made up of 16 amino acids. The germline gives CDR1 LNHDA, CDR2 SQIVND (reference sequence). Written as DNA, the CDR3 is TGTGCCAGTAGTATGACGGCCGGGACAGTCGTCTATGGCTACACCTTC. Its protein is CASSMTAGTVVYGYTF.

A word on this clonotype: Its ends do not fully match the called genes, so a read error is possible. The rearrangement links TRBV10-2 to TRBJ2-7, with D perhaps TRBD2 (6 bases). The germline gives CDR1 WSHSY, CDR2 SAAADI. This CDR3 has 14 amino acids. CDR3 amino acids: CAAGDSYAPYEQYF. CDR3 DNA: TGTGCCGCCGGGGACTCCTACGCTCCCTACGAGCAGTACTTC.

The sample holds many counts of this clonotype. This CDR3 reads CASSLGPGQMNTEAFF. CDR3 nucleotide sequence: TGTGCCAGCAGCTTGGGACCGGGACAGATGAACACTGAAGCTTTCTTT. This chain joins TRBV7-2 and TRBJ1-1; 7 positions agree with TRBD1. CDR1 is SGHTA and CDR2 is FQGNSA in the germline V gene. This CDR3 has 16 residues. J was trimmed by 0 bases and V by 3 bases; bases with no gene match: 7.

As to this clonotype: This CDR3 is missing its conserved last phenylalanine or tryptophan, likely due to a read error. The gene calls are TRBV6-1 and TRBJ2-1, with no clear D. Germline CDR1 is MNHNS and CDR2 is SASEGT. The CDR3 has 13 amino acids. The CDR3 nucleotides read TGCGCCAGCAGCTTCAGTACCTACAATGAGCAGTTCTTA. The encoded protein is CASSFSTYNEQFL.

This chain connects TRBV19 to TRBJ1-5, with D uncertain. With 7 bases removed from V and 4 bases from J, the gap between germline ends came to 14 bases. CDR1 and CDR2 from the germline V gene are LNHDA and SQIVND (reference sequence). The CDR3 sequence is 14 residues long. The CDR3 DNA follows: TGTGCCAGTACGCAGGAAAGGGTAAATCAGCCCCAGCATTTT. Translation: CASTQERVNQPQHF.

This clonotype was recorded at least ten times. The V and J genes are TRBV20-1 and TRBJ1-2, with unresolved D. The CDR3 runs to 13 residues. V lost 3 bases and J 2 bases, leaving 10 bases between the germline ends. CDR1 is DFQATT and CDR2 is SNEGSKA in the germline V gene (reference sequence). The CDR3 sequence: CSASIDTNYGYTF. The CDR3 DNA reads TGCAGTGCTAGTATCGACACCAACTATGGCTACACCTTC.

The chain recombines TRBV19 with TRBJ2-1, with 8 bases that match TRBD2. There are 15 residues in the CDR3. In germline, CDR1 is LNHDA, CDR2 SQIVND (reference sequence). J gave up 7 bases and V 2 bases, and 7 bases lay outside the gene matches. CDR3 sequence: CASSISSGRGNEQFF. In DNA, the CDR3 is TGTGCCAGTAGTATATCCAGCGGGAGAGGGAATGAGCAGTTCTTC.

This clonotype was counted ten times or more. V gene TRBV20-1 combines with J gene TRBJ2-7; TRBD1 aligns across 11 bases. The CDR3 is 13 residues long. Trimming at V came to 5 bases and at J to 4 bases, leaving 4 bases not matched to a gene. The germline gives CDR1 DFQATT, CDR2 SNEGSKA (reference sequence). The CDR3 DNA follows: TGCAGTGCTCCGGGACAGGGGGTATACGAGCAGTACTTC. It encodes CSAPGQGVYEQYF.

V and J are TRBV11-2 and TRBJ2-6; D is undetermined. The CDR3 spans 16 residues. The V gene's germline CDR1 is SGHAT and CDR2 FQNNGV. Trimming left V 6 bases short and J 0 bases short, with 12 bases between. The CDR3 sequence is CASRPEPSSGANVLTF. The DNA of the CDR3 is TGTGCCAGCAGACCAGAGCCAAGCTCTGGGGCCAACGTCCTGACTTTC.

This clonotype came up many times. The chain uses TRBV3-1 and TRBJ1-5; D gene uncertain. The V gene's germline CDR1 is LGHDT and CDR2 YNNKEL (reference sequence). This CDR3 region has 13 residues. V lost 4 bases and J lost 5, with 9 bases in between. Here the CDR3 DNA reads TGTGCCAGCAGCCCTGAACCTTATCAGCCCCAGCATTTT. Its protein product is CASSPEPYQPQHF.

Comments on this clonotype: This clone may be a read error of a much larger clone one base away. The CDR3 does not end in the conserved phenylalanine or tryptophan, so this is likely a read error. This chain connects TRBV11-1 to TRBJ2-1; perhaps TRBD2 as D (5 bases). Trimming removed 5 bases at V and 1 base at J, with 9 bases between. Germline lookup yields CDR1 SGHAT and CDR2 FQDESV (reference sequence). The CDR3 runs to 14 residues. The CDR3 here is CASSPTTSYNEQFY. As DNA, the CDR3 is TGTGCCAGCAGCCCGACTACTTCCTACAATGAGCAGTTCTAC.

V usage is TRBV20-1 and J usage is TRBJ2-7, with D unclear. The germline CDR1 and CDR2 sequences are DFQATT and SNEGSKA (reference sequence). The CDR3 loop spans 16 amino acids. The V end was cut by 0 bases, the J end by 0 bases, with 15 bases between. CDR3 sequence: CSARDLSRASSYEQYF. In nucleotides, the CDR3 is TGCAGTGCTAGAGACCTATCCCGGGCCAGCTCCTACGAGCAGTACTTC.

This clonotype was observed at least ten times. The chain recombines TRBV6-1 with TRBJ2-1, with a weak D call TRBD2 (5 bases). The CDR3 sequence is 14 residues long. Germline-derived CDR1 and CDR2 are MNHNS and SASEGT. Trimming removed 6 bases from V and 6 bases from J, with 15 bases in between. The CDR3 is CASRDGQAGNEQFF. The CDR3 DNA reads TGTGCCAGCAGGGACGGCCAGGCGGGCAATGAGCAGTTCTTC.

Worth noting for this clonotype: A read error may account for a junction end that differs from germline. J is TRBJ1-3 and V is TRBV5-4; 7 nucleotides match TRBD1. In germline, CDR1 is SGHNT, CDR2 YYREEE (reference sequence). The CDR3 runs 14 residues. As DNA, the CDR3 is TGTGCCAGCAGCAGACAGGGTTCTGGAAACACCATATGTTTT. Its translation is CASSRQGSGNTICF.

The table lists this clonotype with many counts. This chain's CDR3 is CSARLTGSQPTEQYF. In DNA form, the CDR3 reads TGCAGTGCTAGGCTCACCGGGAGCCAACCAACCGAGCAGTACTTC. The chain uses TRBV20-1 and TRBJ2-7; TRBD2 is a possible D gene (6 bases). Trimming removed 3 bases from V and 6 bases from J, with 21 bases in between. There are 15 residues in the CDR3. Germline V gives CDR1 DFQATT, CDR2 SNEGSKA (reference sequence).